Below, one TCR beta chain is given with its context. Its specificity is not known. This sample stems from a study of T cell responses to AZD1222 COVID-19 vaccine. Profiling relied on immunoSEQ multiplex PCR, and the TCRdb table lists in-frame clones only, not all of them. The repertoire holds fewer than 180,000 clones, with under 95% as singletons. The CDR3 has 16 amino acids. The V and J ends lost 0 bases and 9 bases respectively, with 20 bases between them. The germline gives CDR1 LGHNA, CDR2 YSLEER. Study-wide points: It was only after the peak T cell response that any repertoires were sampled. The donor group comprised mostly white British people and more females; the analysis possibly underestimated clonal diversity. Baseline seropositives among AZD1222 recipients totaled only five to seven.

This TCR came from an adult who received the AZD1222 COVID-19 vaccine. The sample was peripheral blood, taken 28 days after the second AZD1222 dose. The chain uses TRBV4-3 and TRBJ1-2; TRBD1 is a possible D gene (5 bases). In nucleotides, the CDR3 is TGCGCCAGCAGCCAAGATGTGTGGGGGTCAAACGTTCGCTACACCTTC. It yields the protein CASSQDVWGSNVRYTF.